Listed below are T cell receptor beta chains from one sample, sequenced in a study of shared clonotypes between healthy human individuals. Some clones are missing from TCRdb's copy, which holds only in-frame ones; the method was immunoSEQ multiplex PCR. The table records approximately 2,200,000 clones, about 92% of them present only once. Sequenced material: naive CD8+ T cells from PBMCs. The receptor set was obtained from a man between 18 and 35 years old in good health. Some clones in this sample may be carry-over from other donors' samples. Both conserved end residues are part of each CDR3. The order of the fields is J gene, V gene, clone size, D gene, CDR3 protein, CDR3 DNA. The D gene is left open where the match is weak. Clone size, where shown, is once, few, many, or a class for clones that have expanded.

>TRBJ2-7|TRBV20-1|once|.
CSASEFHEQYF
TGCAGTGCTAGCGAGTTCCACGAGCAGTACTTC
>TRBJ2-7|TRBV28|.|.
CASSLSPSVHYEQYF
TGTGCCAGCAGTTTATCACCTAGCGTCCACTACGAGCAGTACTTC
>TRBJ2-1|TRBV9|.|.
CASSVGSNEQFF
TGTGCCAGCAGCGTAGGCTCTAATGAGCAGTTCTTC
>TRBJ1-2|TRBV7-8|.|.
CASSLVADGNYGYTF
TGTGCCAGCAGCTTAGTGGCGGACGGGAACTATGGCTACACCTTC
>TRBJ2-7|TRBV27|once|TRBD1
CASSSGQGPSYEQYF
TGTGCCAGCAGTTCGGGACAGGGGCCCTCCTACGAGCAGTACTTC
>TRBJ1-4|TRBV28|.|.
CASSPNGAGLRGTNEKLFF
TGTGCCAGCAGTCCCAATGGGGCAGGGTTGAGGGGGACTAATGAAAAACTGTTTTTT
>TRBJ1-4|TRBV7-9|.|.
CASSLGGPQGGGTNEKLFF
TGTGCCAGCAGCTTGGGGGGTCCACAAGGCGGCGGAACTAATGAAAAACTGTTTTTT
>TRBJ2-1|TRBV10-2|.|TRBD1
CASRNSETGVYNEQFF
TGCGCCAGCAGAAACTCGGAGACAGGGGTGTACAATGAGCAGTTCTTC
>TRBJ2-7|TRBV10-3|.|TRBD2
CAISELLALADGANEQYF
TGTGCCATCAGTGAGCTTCTGGCCCTAGCGGATGGGGCCAACGAGCAGTACTTC
>TRBJ2-1|TRBV9|.|.
CASSLITEYNEQFF
TGTGCCAGCAGCCTTATAACAGAATACAATGAGCAGTTCTTC
>TRBJ1-1|TRBV30|few|.
CAWTFNAEAFF
TGTGCCTGGACTTTTAACGCTGAAGCTTTCTTT
>TRBJ1-5|TRBV5-1|.|.
CASSLRAGDQPQHF
TGCGCCAGCAGCTTGAGGGCAGGGGATCAGCCCCAGCATTTT
>TRBJ1-1|TRBV7-2|.|.
CASSSGTTNTEAFF
TGTGCCAGCAGCTCTGGGACAACGAACACTGAAGCTTTCTTT
>TRBJ2-5|TRBV10-3|.|.
CAISGLAGKQETQYF
TGTGCCATCAGTGGGTTGGCAGGCAAACAAGAGACCCAGTACTTC
>TRBJ2-7|TRBV13|.|TRBD2
CASSGGVGEQYF
TGTGCCAGCAGTGGGGGGGTTGGCGAGCAGTACTTC
>TRBJ2-2|TRBV6-6|.|TRBD2
CASSPGLSTGELFF
TGTGCCAGCAGTCCGGGACTAAGCACCGGGGAGCTGTTTTTT
>TRBJ1-4|TRBV2|.|TRBD1
CASKQNTGTGNEKLFF
TGTGCCAGCAAGCAGAATACCGGGACAGGGAATGAAAAACTGTTTTTT
>TRBJ2-1|TRBV5-4|.|TRBD2
CASSNGLAGGWSYNEQFF
TGTGCCAGCAGTAATGGGCTAGCGGGAGGTTGGTCCTACAATGAGCAGTTCTTC
>TRBJ2-7|TRBV11-2|.|.
CASSAPELPYEQYF
TGTGCCAGCAGCGCACCTGAGCTACCCTACGAGCAGTACTTC
>TRBJ2-6|TRBV21-1|.|.
CASSYDISGANVLTF
TGTGCCAGCAGTTATGACATCTCTGGGGCCAACGTCCTGACTTTC
>TRBJ1-5|TRBV6-5|.|.
CASSYSTGSNQPQHF
TGTGCCAGCAGTTACTCGACGGGGAGCAATCAGCCCCAGCATTTT
>TRBJ2-7|TRBV7-9|.|.
CASSLFSRSSYEQYF
TGTGCCAGCAGCTTGTTCTCGAGGAGCTCCTACGAGCAGTACTTC
>TRBJ2-7|TRBV9|.|.
CASSVNQGAEQYF
TGTGCCAGCAGCGTAAACCAAGGGGCCGAGCAGTACTTC
>TRBJ2-3|TRBV27|once|.
CASSLYGLLGDTQYF
TGTGCCAGCAGTTTATACGGACTCCTAGGGGATACGCAGTATTTT
>TRBJ2-1|TRBV20-1|.|.
CSASVLYEQFF
TGCAGTGCTTCCGTCCTTTATGAGCAGTTCTTC
>TRBJ2-3|TRBV19|once|.
CASRRDTQADTQYF
TGTGCCAGTAGGAGGGACACCCAAGCAGATACGCAGTATTTT
>TRBJ2-3|TRBV9|.|.
CASSVVYHTDTQYF
TGTGCCAGCAGCGTAGTTTATCATACAGATACGCAGTATTTT
>TRBJ1-1|TRBV27|.|TRBD1
CASTWTGSVNTEAFF
TGTGCCAGCACTTGGACAGGGTCAGTGAACACTGAAGCTTTCTTT
>TRBJ2-7|TRBV28|once|TRBD1
CASSPMGQGVYEQYF
TGTGCCAGCAGTCCCATGGGACAGGGGGTCTACGAGCAGTACTTC
>TRBJ2-1|TRBV9|.|.
CASSVDGRLEDEQFF
TGTGCCAGCAGCGTAGATGGTCGGTTAGAGGATGAGCAGTTCTTC
>TRBJ2-7|TRBV28|once|.
CASSRQGYEQYF
TGTGCCAGCAGTCGCCAGGGCTACGAGCAGTACTTC
>TRBJ1-2|TRBV19|once|.
CASSIAGSDYGYTF
TGTGCCAGTAGTATTGCAGGGTCGGACTATGGCTACACCTTC